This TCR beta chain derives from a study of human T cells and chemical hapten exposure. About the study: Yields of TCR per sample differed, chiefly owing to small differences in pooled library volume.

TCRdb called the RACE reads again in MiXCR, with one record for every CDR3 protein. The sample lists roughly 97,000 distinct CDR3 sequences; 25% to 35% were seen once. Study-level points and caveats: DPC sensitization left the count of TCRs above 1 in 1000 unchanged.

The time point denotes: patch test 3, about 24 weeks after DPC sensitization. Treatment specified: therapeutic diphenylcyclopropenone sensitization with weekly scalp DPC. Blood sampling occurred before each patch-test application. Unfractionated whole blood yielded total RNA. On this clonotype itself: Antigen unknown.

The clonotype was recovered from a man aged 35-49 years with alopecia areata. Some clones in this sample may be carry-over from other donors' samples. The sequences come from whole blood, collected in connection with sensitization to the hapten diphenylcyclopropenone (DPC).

The CDR3 DNA reads TGCAGTGCTAGAAGTACTAGCGGGAGAAACATTCAGTACTTC. Translating it yields CSARSTSGRNIQYF. The chain is built from TRBV20-1 and TRBJ2-4, with 11 nucleotides matching TRBD2. Losses at the gene ends were 2 bases for V and 6 bases for J; bases not matched to a gene: 3. Germline CDR1 is DFQATT and CDR2 is SNEGSKA (reference sequence). The CDR3 sequence is 14 residues long.